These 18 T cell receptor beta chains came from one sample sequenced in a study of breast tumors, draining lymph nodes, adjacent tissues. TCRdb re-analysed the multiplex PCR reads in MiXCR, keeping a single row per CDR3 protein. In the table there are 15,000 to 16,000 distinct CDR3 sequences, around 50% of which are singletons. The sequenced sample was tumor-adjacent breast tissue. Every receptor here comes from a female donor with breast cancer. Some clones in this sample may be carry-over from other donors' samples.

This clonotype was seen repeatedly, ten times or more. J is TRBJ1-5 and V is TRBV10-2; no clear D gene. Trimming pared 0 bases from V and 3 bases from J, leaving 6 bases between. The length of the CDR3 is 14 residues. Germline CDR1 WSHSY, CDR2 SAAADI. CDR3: CASSESNTNQPQHF. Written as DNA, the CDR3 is TGCGCCAGCAGTGAGTCGAACACCAATCAGCCCCAGCATTTT.

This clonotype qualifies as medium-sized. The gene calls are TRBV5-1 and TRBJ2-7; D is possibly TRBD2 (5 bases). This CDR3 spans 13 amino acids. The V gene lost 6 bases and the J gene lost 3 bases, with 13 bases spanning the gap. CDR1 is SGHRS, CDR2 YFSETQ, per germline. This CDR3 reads CASTLSEGYEQYF. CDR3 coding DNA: TGCGCCAGCACCCTATCCGAGGGCTACGAGCAGTACTTC.

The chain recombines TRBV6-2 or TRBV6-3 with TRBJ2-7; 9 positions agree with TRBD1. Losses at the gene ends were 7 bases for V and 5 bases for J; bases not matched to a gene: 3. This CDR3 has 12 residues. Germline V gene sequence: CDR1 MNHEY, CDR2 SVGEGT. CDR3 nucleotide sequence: TGTGCCAGCAACAGGGGGCAGGACGAGCAGTACTTC. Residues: CASNRGQDEQYF.

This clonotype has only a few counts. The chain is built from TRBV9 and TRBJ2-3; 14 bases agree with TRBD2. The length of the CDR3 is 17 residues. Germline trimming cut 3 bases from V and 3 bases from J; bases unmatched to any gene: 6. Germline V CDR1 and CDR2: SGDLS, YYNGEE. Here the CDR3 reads CASSGGTSGRGTDTQYF. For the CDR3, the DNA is TGTGCCAGCAGCGGTGGGACTAGCGGGAGAGGGACAGATACGCAGTATTTT. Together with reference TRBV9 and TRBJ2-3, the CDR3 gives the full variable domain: DSGVTQTPKHLITATGQRVTLRCSPRSGDLSVYWYQQSLDQGLQFLIQYYNGEERAKGNILERFSAQQFPDLHSELNLSSLELGDSALYFCASSGGTSGRGTDTQYFGPGTRLTVL.

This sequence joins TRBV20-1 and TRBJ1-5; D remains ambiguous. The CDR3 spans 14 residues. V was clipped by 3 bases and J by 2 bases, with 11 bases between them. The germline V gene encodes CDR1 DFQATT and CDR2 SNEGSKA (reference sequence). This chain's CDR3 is CSASPPKGNQPQHF. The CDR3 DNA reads TGCAGTGCTAGCCCGCCCAAGGGCAATCAGCCCCAGCATTTT.

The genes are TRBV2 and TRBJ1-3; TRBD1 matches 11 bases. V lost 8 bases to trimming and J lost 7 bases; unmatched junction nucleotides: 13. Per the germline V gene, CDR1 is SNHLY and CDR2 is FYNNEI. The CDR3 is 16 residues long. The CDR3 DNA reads TGTGCCAGCGCCCGGGACAGGGGGGTCGATGGGAACACCATATATTTT. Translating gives CASARDRGVDGNTIYF. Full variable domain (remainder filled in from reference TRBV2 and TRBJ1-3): EPEVTQTPSHQVTQMGQEVILRCVPISNHLYFYWYRQILGQKVEFLVSFYNNEISEKSEIFDDQFSVERPDGSNFTLKIRSTKLEDSAMYFCASARDRGVDGNTIYFGEGSWLTVV.

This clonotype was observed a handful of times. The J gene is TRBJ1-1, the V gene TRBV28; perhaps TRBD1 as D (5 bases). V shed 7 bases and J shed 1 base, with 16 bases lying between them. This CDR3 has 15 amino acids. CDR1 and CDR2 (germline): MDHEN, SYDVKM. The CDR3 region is CASTYGGARNTEAFF. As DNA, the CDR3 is TGTGCCAGCACCTATGGCGGGGCGCGGAACACTGAAGCTTTCTTT. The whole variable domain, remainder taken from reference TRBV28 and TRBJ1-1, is DVKVTQSSRYLVKRTGEKVFLECVQDMDHENMFWYRQDPGLGLRLIYFSYDVKMKEKGDIPEGYSVSREKKERFSLILESASTNQTSMYLCASTYGGARNTEAFFGQGTRLTVV.

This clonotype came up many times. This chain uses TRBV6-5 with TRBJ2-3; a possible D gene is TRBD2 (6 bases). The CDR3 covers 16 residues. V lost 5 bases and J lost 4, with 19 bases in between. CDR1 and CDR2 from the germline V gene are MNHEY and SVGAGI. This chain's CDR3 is CASSRLGGSGADTQYF. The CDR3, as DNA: TGTGCCAGCAGTCGTCTTGGAGGGAGTGGAGCAGATACGCAGTATTTT.

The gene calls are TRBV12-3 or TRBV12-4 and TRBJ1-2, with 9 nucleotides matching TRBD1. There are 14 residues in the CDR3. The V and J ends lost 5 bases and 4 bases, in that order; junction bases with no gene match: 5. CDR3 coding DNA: TGTGCCAGCAGTCCGGGACAGGGCGCCTATGGCTACACCTTC. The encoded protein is CASSPGQGAYGYTF.

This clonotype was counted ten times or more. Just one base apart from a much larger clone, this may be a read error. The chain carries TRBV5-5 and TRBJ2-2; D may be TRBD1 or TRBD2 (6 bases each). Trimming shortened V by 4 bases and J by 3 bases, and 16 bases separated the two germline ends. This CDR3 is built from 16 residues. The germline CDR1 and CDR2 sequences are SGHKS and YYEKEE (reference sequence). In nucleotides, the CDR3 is TGTGCCAGCAGCGCTAGGGGGGCCGCCGACACCGGGGAGCTGTTTTTT. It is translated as CASSARGAADTGELFF. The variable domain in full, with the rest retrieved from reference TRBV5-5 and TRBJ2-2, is DAGVTQSPTHLIKTRGQQVTLRCSPISGHKSVSWYQQVLGQGPQFIFQYYEKEERGRGNFPDRFSARQFPNYSSELNVNALLLGDSALYLCASSARGAADTGELFFGEGSRLTVL.

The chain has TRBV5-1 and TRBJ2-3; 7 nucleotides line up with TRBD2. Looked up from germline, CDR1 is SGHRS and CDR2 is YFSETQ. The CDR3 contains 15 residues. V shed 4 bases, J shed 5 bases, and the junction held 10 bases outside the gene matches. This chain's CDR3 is CASSQSGDIQDTQYF. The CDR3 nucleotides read TGCGCCAGCAGCCAAAGCGGGGATATTCAAGATACGCAGTATTTT.

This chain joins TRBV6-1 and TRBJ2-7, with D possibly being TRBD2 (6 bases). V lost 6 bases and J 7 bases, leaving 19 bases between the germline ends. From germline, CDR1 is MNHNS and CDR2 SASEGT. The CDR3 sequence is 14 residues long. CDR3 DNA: TGTGCCAGCAGGCTAAGTAGCGGCCGGGAGGAGCAGTACGTC. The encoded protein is CASRLSSGREEQYV.

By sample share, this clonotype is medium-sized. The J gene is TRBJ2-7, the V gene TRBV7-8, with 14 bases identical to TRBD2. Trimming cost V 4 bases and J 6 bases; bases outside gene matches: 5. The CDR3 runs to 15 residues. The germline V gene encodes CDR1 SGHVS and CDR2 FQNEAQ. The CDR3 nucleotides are TGTGCCAGCAGCTCGGGACTAGCGGGAGTTTCCGAGCAGTACTTC. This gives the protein CASSSGLAGVSEQYF.

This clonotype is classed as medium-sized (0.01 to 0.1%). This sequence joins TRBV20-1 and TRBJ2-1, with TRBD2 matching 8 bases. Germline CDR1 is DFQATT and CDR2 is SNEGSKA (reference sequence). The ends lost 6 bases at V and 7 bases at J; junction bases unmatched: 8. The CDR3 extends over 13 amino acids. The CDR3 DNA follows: TGCAGTGCCACAAGGACTAGCCGGAATGAGCAGTTCTTC. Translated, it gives CSATRTSRNEQFF.

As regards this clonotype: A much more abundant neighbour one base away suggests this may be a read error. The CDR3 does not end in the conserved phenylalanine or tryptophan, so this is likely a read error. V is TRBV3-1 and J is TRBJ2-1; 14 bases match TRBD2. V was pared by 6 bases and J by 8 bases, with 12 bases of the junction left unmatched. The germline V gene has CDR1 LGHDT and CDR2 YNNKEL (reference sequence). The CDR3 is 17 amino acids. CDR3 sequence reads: CASSRRGTSGSLDEQFS. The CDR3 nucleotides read TGTGCCAGCAGTCGAAGGGGGACTAGCGGGAGTTTAGATGAGCAGTTCTCC.

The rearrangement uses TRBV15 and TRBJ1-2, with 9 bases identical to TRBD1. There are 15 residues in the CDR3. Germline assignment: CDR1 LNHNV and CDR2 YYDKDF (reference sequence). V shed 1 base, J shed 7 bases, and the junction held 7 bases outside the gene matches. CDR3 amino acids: CATSRVLGQGSGYTF. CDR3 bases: TGTGCCACCAGCAGAGTTCTGGGACAGGGATCTGGCTACACCTTC.

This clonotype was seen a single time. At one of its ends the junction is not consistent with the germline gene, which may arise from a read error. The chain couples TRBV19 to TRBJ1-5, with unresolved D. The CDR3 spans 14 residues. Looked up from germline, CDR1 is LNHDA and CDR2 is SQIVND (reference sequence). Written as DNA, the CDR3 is TGTGTCAGTAGTATAGCGGGCAGCAATCAGCCCCAGCATTTT. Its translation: CVSSIAGSNQPQHF.

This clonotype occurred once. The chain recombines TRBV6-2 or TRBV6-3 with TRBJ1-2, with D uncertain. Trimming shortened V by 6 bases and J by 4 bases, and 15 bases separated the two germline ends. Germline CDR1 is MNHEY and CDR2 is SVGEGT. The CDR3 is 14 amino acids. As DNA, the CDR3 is TGTGCCAGCAGCTTGCGGAGGCAGAGCTATGGCTACACCTTC. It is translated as CASSLRRQSYGYTF.